This passage covers 4 T cell receptor beta chains from one sample sequenced in a study of tissue T cells after allogeneic stem cell transplantation. Assay: immunoSEQ multiplex PCR; the TCRdb copy retains only in-frame clones and omits some. The table has approximately 17,000 clones, roughly two thirds seen once. Sequences were obtained from spleen. These receptors came from a female BALB/c mouse in good health. Mouse MHC haplotype: H2-d.

As concerns this clone: The listed genes are named as in mouse. Coverage ceases 1 residue before the CDR3 finishes, and the germline J gene fills in the end. The gene calls are TRBV13-3 and TRBJ1-2; TRBD1 is a possible D gene (6 bases). Germline values: CDR1 NNHDY, CDR2 SYVADS. The CDR3 sequence is 14 residues long. V lost 2 bases and J lost 0, with 8 bases in between. Partial CDR3 DNA: TGTGCCAGCAGTGAACCAGGGGCAAACTCCGACTACACC. Amino acid sequence: CASSEPGANSDYT. The entire CDR3 protein is CASSEPGANSDYTF.

This clone appeared a few times. The gene names here belong to mouse. The read ends 1 residue before the CDR3 terminus; that terminus is restored from the germline J gene. The chain links TRBV20 to TRBJ1-5, with D perhaps TRBD1 (6 bases). V was pared by 5 bases and J by 3 bases, with 11 bases between. Germline CDR1 GFQATS, CDR2 STVNSAI. The CDR3 spans 13 residues. The CDR3 spells CGAEWDINQAPLF. CDR3 DNA, as far as it was read: TGTGGTGCTGAATGGGACATCAACCAGGCTCCGCTT.

Turning to this clone: The germline and genes are mouse ones. The CDR3 end lies 1 residue beyond the end of the read and is filled in from the germline J gene. The chain carries TRBV20 and TRBJ2-7; 7 bases match TRBD1. Germline CDR1 and CDR2: GFQATS and STVNSAI. CDR3 size: 12 residues. After removal of 1 base from V and 4 bases from J, the junction contained 1 base not matched to a gene. The CDR3 DNA, read in part, is TGTGGTGCTAGGGGACAGGGTTATGAACAGTAC. It is translated as CGARGQGYEQY. The entire CDR3 is CGARGQGYEQYF. The whole variable domain, filled in from reference TRBV20 and TRBJ2-7, reads GALVYQYPRRTICKSGTSMRMECQAVGFQATSVAWYRQSPQKTFELIALSTVNSAIKYEQNFTQEKFPISHPNLSFSSMTVLNAYLEDRGLYLCGARGQGYEQYFGPGTRLTVL.

Details on this clone: The genes and germline here are from mouse. The read is 1 residue too short to cover the CDR3 end, so that end is filled in from the germline J gene. This chain uses TRBV13-2 with TRBJ1-4, with D perhaps matching TRBD1 (5 bases). Trimming removed 0 bases at V and 3 bases at J, with 9 bases between. This CDR3 comprises 15 residues. Germline V gene data show CDR1 as NNHNN and CDR2 as SYGAGS (reference sequence). Partial CDR3 DNA: TGTGCCAGCGGTGATGCCACAGGAACCAACGAAAGATTATTT. It yields the protein CASGDATGTNERLF. The entire CDR3 is CASGDATGTNERLFF.